The following is a T cell receptor (beta chain) sequence with its context. A much bigger clone sits one base away, suggesting this may be a read error. The iRepertoire nested amplicon-rescue multiplex PCR amplified TCR alpha and beta CDR3s from RNA. Tissue mRNA or PBMC total RNA, 100-400 ng, went into one-step reverse transcription and amplification. TCRdb analysed the multiplex PCR reads with MiXCR anew, one entry per CDR3 protein. The sample has roughly 350,000 distinct CDR3 sequences; roughly two fifths are singletons. Germline CDR1 SGHVS, CDR2 FNYEAQ. The length of the CDR3 is 12 residues. The data were obtained in a study of glioma-infiltrating T cells. Study summary: Presurgical dexamethasone in glioma patients lasted six or fewer days. Blood libraries targeted roughly 4- to 10-fold coverage of about one million T cells.

The specimen was glioma tissue, nonneoplastic brain tissue, or PBMCs (not recorded which). This receptor was obtained from a human donor with low-grade glioma or glioblastoma, undergoing nonglioma brain surgery, or in good health (not recorded which). The V and J genes are TRBV7-6 and TRBJ2-1; D gene uncertain. Here the CDR3 reads CASSPTNGEKFF. The CDR3 region has the DNA TGTGCCAGCAGCCCGACGAACGGTGAGAAGTTCTTC.